This T cell receptor (beta chain) was sequenced during a study of OX40 agonist ivuxolimab in advanced cancers. General notes on the study: Ivuxolimab was a fully human IgG2 agonistic monoclonal antibody targeting the costimulatory receptor OX40 (CD134). Intravenous ivuxolimab was administered to patients every 2 weeks at six dose levels: 0.01, 0.1, 0.3, 1.5, 3 and 10 mg/kg. Among the approximately 50 dose-escalation patients, some 20 had hepatocellular carcinoma, roughly 15 melanoma, 9 renal cell carcinoma and 9 head and neck cancer. In the dose-escalation cohort, 82.7% of patients were male, and the mean age was approximately 55 years, with a range of 23 to 79. Patients were allowed to have had prior anti-PD-1, anti-PD-L1 or anti-CTLA-4 therapy, and roughly 40% of the dose-escalation patients had been treated with checkpoint inhibitors. Partial responses occurred in three dose-escalation patients: two with cutaneous melanoma and one with hepatocellular carcinoma. The point of sequencing TCRbeta in the periphery was to test whether ivuxolimab changed TCR sequence diversity and drove clonal T-cell expansion. The paper covers the monotherapy dose-escalation part of the phase I ivuxolimab trial, which included N = 52 patients.

The trial excluded patients who had a history of autoimmune disease or were on systemic immunosuppression. In every dose cohort, peripheral blood was drawn for TCR sequencing at baseline, cycle 4 day 1, and cycle 7 day 1. Samples came from an open-label, multicenter, first-in-human phase I dose-escalation trial of ivuxolimab. The trial enrolled adults with locally advanced or metastatic head and neck squamous cell, hepatocellular, melanoma or renal cell carcinoma. CD4+ and CD8+ T cells were sorted separately from peripheral blood before TCR sequencing. For sequencing of the TCRbeta CDR3 region, genomic DNA was extracted from the sorted cells. TCRbeta CDR3 regions were sequenced using the immunoSEQ Assay. TCRdb stores this immuneACCESS table with in-frame sequences only. Part of the clones is absent; in the studies checked, under half of the shortfall reflects unresolved V genes, and no reason is known for the rest. Recorded for this sample are about 42,000 clones; around 87% of them occurred a single time. The top ten clonotypes cover under 15% of the sample.

CDR1 is given as MNHEY and CDR2 as SVGAGI, both from the germline V gene. The CDR3 contains 11 residues, cysteine and phenylalanine counted. The kept DNA is CDR3 alone, 33 bases in frame from the first base. The germline ends are 10 bases apart after V is trimmed by 2 bases and J by 13 bases. Overall study results and their limits: After ivuxolimab, more expanded clones were found on average in CD8+ T cells than in CD4+ T cells. At doses from 0.1 to 3.0 mg/kg, clonal expansion was seen in both CD4+ and CD8+ blood T cells between baseline and week 6. Low levels of normalized T-cell clonal expansion were also seen in some patients who did not respond. In partial responders in the 0.1-3.0 mg/kg groups, normalized peripheral clonal expansion was found to be among the lowest, especially among CD8+ T cells. The antigen specificity of the peripheral T cells that underwent clonal expansion was not determined.

A remark on this clone: The antigen it binds to is not known. One base away there is no much larger clone; base qualities are not given.

The chain is made from TRBV6-5 and TRBJ2-3, with the identity of the D gene unclear. The sequence came from an adult with an advanced solid tumor such as melanoma, head and neck, liver or kidney cancer. The source material was CD4+ or CD8+ T cells sorted from blood, sampled in a trial of the OX40 agonist ivuxolimab. DNA sequence: TGTGCCAGCAGTTACAGGCACGTGGAGTATTTT. The encoded protein is CASSYRHVEYF.